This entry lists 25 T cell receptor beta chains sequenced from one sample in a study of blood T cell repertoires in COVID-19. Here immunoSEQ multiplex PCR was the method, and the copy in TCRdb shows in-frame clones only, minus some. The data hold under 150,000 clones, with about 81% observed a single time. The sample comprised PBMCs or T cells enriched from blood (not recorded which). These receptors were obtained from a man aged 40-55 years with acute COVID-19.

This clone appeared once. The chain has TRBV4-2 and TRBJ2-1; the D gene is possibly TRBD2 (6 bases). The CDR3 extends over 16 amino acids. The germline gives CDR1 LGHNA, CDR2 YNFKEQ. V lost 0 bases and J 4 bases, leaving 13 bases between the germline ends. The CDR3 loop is CASSQERDSVYNEQFF. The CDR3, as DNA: TGTGCCAGCAGCCAAGAGAGGGACTCAGTATACAATGAGCAGTTCTTC.

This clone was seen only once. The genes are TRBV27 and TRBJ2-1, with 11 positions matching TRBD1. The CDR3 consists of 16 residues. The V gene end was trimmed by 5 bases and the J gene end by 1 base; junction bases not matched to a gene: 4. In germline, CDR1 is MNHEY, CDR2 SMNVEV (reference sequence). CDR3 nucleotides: TGTGCCAGCAGTGTGGGACAGGGGGTTTCCTACAATGAGCAGTTCTTC. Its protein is CASSVGQGVSYNEQFF.

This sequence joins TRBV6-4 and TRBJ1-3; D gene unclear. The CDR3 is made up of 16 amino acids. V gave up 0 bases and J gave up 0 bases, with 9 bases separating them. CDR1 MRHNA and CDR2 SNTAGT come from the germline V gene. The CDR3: CASSDSGLSSGNTIYF. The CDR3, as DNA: TGTGCCAGCAGTGACTCCGGGTTGAGCTCTGGAAACACCATATATTTT.

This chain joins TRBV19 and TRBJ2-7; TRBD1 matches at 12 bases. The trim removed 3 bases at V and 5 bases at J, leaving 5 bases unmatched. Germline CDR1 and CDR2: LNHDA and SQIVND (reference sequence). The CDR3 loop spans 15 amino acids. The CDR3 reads CASSIGTGGYDEQYF. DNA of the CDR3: TGTGCCAGTAGTATTGGGACAGGGGGCTACGACGAGCAGTACTTC.

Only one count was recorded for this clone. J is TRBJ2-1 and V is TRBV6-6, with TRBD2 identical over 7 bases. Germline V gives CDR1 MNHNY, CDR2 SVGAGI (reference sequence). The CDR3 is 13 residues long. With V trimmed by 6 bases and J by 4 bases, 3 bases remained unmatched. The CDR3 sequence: CASRAAGYNEQFF. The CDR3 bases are TGTGCCAGCAGGGCAGCGGGGTACAATGAGCAGTTCTTC.

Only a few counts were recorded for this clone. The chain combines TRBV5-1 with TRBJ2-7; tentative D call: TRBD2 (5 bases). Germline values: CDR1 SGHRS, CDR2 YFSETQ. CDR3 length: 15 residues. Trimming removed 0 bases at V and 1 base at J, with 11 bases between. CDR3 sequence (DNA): TGCGCCAGCAGCTTGGAAGCGGCACTTTCCTACGAGCAGTACTTC. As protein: CASSLEAALSYEQYF.

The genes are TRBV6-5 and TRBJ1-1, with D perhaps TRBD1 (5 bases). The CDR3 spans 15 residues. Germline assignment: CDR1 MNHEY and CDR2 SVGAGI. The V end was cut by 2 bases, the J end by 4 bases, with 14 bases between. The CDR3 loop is CASSYGTGRSTEAFF. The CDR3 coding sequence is TGTGCCAGCAGTTACGGGACGGGGAGGTCCACTGAAGCTTTCTTT.

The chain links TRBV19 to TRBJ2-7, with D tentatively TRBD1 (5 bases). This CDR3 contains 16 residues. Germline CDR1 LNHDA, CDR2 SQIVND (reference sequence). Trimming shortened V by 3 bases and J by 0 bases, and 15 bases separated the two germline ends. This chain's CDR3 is CASSMANSGISYEQYF. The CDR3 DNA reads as TGTGCCAGTAGTATGGCGAATTCAGGGATCTCCTACGAGCAGTACTTC.

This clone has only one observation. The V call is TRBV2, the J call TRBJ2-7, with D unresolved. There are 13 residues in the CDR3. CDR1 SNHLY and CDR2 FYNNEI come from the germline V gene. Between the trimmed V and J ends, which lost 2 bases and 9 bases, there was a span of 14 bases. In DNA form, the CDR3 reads TGTGCCAGCAGTGAATCAGCGCGTACCGGGCAGTACTTC. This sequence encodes CASSESARTGQYF.

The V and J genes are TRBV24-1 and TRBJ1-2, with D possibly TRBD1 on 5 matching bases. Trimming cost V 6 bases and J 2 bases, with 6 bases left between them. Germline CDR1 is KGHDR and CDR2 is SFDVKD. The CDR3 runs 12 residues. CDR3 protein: CATSPGNYGYTF. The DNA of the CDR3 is TGTGCCACCAGTCCAGGGAACTATGGCTACACCTTC.

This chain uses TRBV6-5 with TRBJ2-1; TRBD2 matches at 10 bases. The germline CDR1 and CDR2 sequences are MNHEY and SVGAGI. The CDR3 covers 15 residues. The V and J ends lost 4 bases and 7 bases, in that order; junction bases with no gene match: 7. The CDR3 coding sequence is TGTGCCAGCAGTTTGTTAGCGGGGGGCTGGAATGAGCAGTTCTTC. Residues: CASSLLAGGWNEQFF.

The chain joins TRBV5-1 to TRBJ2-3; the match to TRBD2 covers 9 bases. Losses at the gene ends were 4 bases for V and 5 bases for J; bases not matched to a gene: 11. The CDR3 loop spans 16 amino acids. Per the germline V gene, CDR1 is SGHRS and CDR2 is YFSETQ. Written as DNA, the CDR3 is TGCGCCAGCAGCACCGCGGGACTAGCAGGAGAAGATACGCAGTATTTT. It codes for CASSTAGLAGEDTQYF. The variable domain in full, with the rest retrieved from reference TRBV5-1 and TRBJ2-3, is KAGVTQTPRYLIKTRGQQVTLSCSPISGHRSVSWYQQTPGQGLQFLFEYFSETQRNKGNFPGRFSGRQFSNSRSEMNVSTLELGDSALYLCASSTAGLAGEDTQYFGPGTRLTVL.

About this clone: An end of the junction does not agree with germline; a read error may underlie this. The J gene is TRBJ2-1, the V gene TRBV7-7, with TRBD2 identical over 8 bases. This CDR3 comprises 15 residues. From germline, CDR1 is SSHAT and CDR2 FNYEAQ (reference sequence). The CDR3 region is CASSIGPERGNEQFF. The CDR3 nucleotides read TGTGCTAGCAGCATCGGACCGGAGCGGGGGAATGAGCAGTTCTTC.

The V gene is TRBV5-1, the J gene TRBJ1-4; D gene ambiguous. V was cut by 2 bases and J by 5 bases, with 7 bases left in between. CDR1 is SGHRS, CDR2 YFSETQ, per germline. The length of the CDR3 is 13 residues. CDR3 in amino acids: CASSFNGNEKLFF. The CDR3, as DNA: TGCGCCAGCAGCTTCAACGGGAATGAAAAACTGTTTTTT.

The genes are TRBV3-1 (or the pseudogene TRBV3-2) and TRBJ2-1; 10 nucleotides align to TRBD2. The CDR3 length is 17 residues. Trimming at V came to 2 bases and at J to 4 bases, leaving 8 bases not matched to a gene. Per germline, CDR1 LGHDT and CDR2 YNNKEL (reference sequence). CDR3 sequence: CASSQQIAGGTYNEQFF. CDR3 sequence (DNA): TGTGCCAGCAGCCAACAAATAGCGGGAGGCACATACAATGAGCAGTTCTTC.

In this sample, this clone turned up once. The DNA for the CDR3 is TGTGCCAGCAGCTTCGCCTTAACAGGAACTCACGCGAACACCGGGGAGCTGTTTTTT. The encoded protein is CASSFALTGTHANTGELFF. This chain uses TRBV5-5 with TRBJ2-2, with D tentatively TRBD1 (5 bases). Germline V gene sequence: CDR1 SGHKS, CDR2 YYEKEE (reference sequence). CDR3 length: 19 residues. The V end lost 2 bases, the J end lost 0 bases, and 20 bases lay between the germline ends.

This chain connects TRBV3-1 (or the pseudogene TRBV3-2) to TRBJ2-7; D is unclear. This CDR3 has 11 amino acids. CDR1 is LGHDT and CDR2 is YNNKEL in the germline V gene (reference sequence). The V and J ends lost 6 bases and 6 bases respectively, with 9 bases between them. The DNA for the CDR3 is TGTGCCAGCAGTTCCCGAGGCGAGCAGTACTTC. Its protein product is CASSSRGEQYF.

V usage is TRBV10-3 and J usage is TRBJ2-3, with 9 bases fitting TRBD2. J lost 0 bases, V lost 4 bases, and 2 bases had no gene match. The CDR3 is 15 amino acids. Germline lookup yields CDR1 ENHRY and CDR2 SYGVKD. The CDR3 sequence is CAISAREGSTDTQYF. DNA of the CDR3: TGTGCCATCAGTGCGCGGGAGGGTAGCACAGATACGCAGTATTTT.

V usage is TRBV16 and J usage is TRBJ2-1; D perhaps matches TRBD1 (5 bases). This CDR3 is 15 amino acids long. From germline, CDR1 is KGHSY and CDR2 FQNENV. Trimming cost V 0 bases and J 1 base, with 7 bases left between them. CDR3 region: CASSQSAGSYNEQFF. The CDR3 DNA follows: TGTGCCAGCAGCCAATCGGCAGGGTCCTACAATGAGCAGTTCTTC.

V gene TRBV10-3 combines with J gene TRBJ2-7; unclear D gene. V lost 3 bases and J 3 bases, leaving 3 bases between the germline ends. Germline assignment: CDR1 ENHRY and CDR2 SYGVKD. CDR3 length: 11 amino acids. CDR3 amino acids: CAISDHYEQYF. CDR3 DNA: TGTGCCATCAGTGACCACTACGAGCAGTACTTC.

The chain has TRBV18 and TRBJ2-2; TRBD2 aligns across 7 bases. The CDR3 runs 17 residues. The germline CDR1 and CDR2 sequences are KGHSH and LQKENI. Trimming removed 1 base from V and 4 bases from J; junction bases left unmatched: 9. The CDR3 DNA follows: TGTGCCAGCTCACCACGGGATGCGGGGGAAAGCACCGGGGAGCTGTTTTTT. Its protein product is CASSPRDAGESTGELFF.

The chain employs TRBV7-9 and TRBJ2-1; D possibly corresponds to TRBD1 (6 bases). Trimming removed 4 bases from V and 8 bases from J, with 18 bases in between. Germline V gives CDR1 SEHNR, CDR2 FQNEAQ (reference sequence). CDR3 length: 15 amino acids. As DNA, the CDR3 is TGTGCCAGCAGCTCCCGGGACACCAAAATCGATGAGCAGTTCTTC. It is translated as CASSSRDTKIDEQFF.

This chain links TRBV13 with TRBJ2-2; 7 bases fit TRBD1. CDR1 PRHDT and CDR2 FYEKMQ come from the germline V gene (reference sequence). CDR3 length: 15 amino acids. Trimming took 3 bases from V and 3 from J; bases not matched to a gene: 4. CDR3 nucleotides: TGTGCCAGCAGCTTGTCAGGGGGATACACCGGGGAGCTGTTTTTT. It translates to CASSLSGGYTGELFF.

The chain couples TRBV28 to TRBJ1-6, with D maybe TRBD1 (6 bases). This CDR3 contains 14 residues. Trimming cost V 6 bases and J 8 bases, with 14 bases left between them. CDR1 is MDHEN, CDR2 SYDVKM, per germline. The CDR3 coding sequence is TGTGCCAGCAGCACTTGGGGGGGCCATTCACCCCTCCACTTT. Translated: CASSTWGGHSPLHF.

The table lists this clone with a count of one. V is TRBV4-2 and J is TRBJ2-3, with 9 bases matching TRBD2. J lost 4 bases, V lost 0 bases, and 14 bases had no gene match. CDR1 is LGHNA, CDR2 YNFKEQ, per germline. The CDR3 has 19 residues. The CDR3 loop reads CASSQDPTSGLLQADTQYF. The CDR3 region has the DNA TGTGCCAGCAGCCAAGATCCTACTAGCGGGCTCCTCCAGGCAGATACGCAGTATTTT.